This T cell receptor (beta chain) was found in a study of T cell repertoires in cytomegalovirus infection. For the study at large: Matching HLA type, along with CMV infection, was indicated by public TCR beta signatures. Whole-study results and caveats: Public TCR beta family frequency separated CMV-and-HLA carriers, including in an independent cohort. Ex vivo, HLA-C-restricted CMV-specific TCR beta clonotypes prevailed over the rest of the response.

MiXCR, run by TCRdb on the reads, gives a single entry per CDR3 protein. Of more than 400,000 distinct CDR3 sequences in the sample, around a quarter were seen once. V was trimmed by 6 bases and J by 3 bases, leaving 10 bases between them. CDR1 LNHDA and CDR2 SQIVND come from the germline V gene (reference sequence). This CDR3 has 13 residues. About this clonotype itself: Its specificity is unknown.

The specimen sequenced was PBMCs. The receptor was derived from a human donor in good health (CMV status not recorded). Some clones in this sample may be carry-over from other donors' samples. The gene calls are TRBV19 and TRBJ2-3; tentatively, D is TRBD1 (6 bases). CDR3 nucleotides: TGTGCCAGTAGCCACGGACAGACAGATACGCAGTATTTT. It translates to CASSHGQTDTQYF. The whole variable domain, filled in from reference TRBV19 and TRBJ2-3, reads DGGITQSPKYLFRKEGQNVTLSCEQNLNHDAMYWYRQDPGQGLRLIYYSQIVNDFQKGDIAEGYSVSREKKESFPLTVTSAQKNPTAFYLCASSHGQTDTQYFGPGTRLTVL.